What follows describes a single T cell receptor beta chain. Its cognate antigen is unknown. Germline CDR1 reads SQVTM; CDR2 reads ANQGSEA. Germline trimming cut 4 bases from V and 0 bases from J; bases unmatched to any gene: 7. There are 16 residues in the CDR3. Sorting of CD4+ naive, central memory, regulatory and stem cell-like memory cells was performed via CD45RO/CCR7/CD25/CD127/CD95/CD27. The isolated RNA, all of it, was reverse transcribed, so expressed TCRB transcripts were what got sequenced. Some clones are missing from TCRdb's copy, which holds only in-frame ones; the method was immunoSEQ multiplex PCR. The sample carries 640,000 or so clones, around 15% recorded once. This sample is part of a study of beta chain features in type 1 diabetes. Across the whole study: The patients were much like the healthy donors in age, gender and cell yields. The study, taken as a whole, reports: The analysis here could not establish whether HLA type shapes TCRB rearrangement. TCRB CDR3s were moderately but significantly shorter in Type 1 diabetes patients in all four CD4+ subsets. Fewer junction insertions and more nucleotide deletions appeared in type 1 diabetes patients.

The chain carries TRBV29-1 and TRBJ1-1; 11 nucleotides line up with TRBD1. Sequencing was done on a sample of naive CD4+ T cells from blood. The sequence derives from a man between 18 and 35 years old with type 1 diabetes. The CDR3 reads CSVGDRGIGMNTEAFF. CDR3 bases: TGCAGCGTTGGGGACAGGGGGATTGGCATGAACACTGAAGCTTTCTTT. Drawing the rest from reference TRBV29-1 and TRBJ1-1, the complete variable domain is SAVISQKPSRDICQRGTSLTIQCQVDSQVTMMFWYRQQPGQSLTLIATANQGSEATYESGFVIDKFPISRPNLTFSTLTVSNMSPEDSSIYLCSVGDRGIGMNTEAFFGQGTRLTVV.